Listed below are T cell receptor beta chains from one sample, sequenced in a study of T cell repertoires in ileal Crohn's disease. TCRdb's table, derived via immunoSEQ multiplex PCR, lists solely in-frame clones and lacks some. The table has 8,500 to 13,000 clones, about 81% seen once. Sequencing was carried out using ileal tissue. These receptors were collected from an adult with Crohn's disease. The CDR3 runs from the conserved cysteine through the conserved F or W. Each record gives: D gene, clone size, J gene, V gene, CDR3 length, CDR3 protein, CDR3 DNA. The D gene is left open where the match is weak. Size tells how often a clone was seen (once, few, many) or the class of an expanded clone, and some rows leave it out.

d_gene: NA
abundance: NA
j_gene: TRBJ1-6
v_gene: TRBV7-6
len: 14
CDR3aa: CASKSTSNNSPLHF
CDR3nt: TGTGCCAGCAAATCCACCTCTAATAATTCACCCCTCCACTTT

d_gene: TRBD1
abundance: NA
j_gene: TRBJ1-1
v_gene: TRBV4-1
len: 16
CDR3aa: CASSQVGQGVYVEAFF
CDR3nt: TGCGCCAGCAGCCAAGTTGGACAGGGAGTTTATGTTGAAGCTTTCTTT

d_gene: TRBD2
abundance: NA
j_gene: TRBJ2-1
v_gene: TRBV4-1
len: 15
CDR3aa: CASSQASGSYNEQFF
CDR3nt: TGCGCCAGCAGCCAAGCTAGCGGGAGCTACAATGAGCAGTTCTTC

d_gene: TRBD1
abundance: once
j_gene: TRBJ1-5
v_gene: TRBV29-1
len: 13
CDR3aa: CSVRQGVGQPQHF
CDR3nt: TGCAGCGTTCGTCAGGGGGTAGGTCAGCCCCAGCATTTT

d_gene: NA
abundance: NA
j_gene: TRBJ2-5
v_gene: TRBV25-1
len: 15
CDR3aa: CASSESRTEQETQYF
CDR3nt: TGTGCCAGCAGTGAATCCCGGACAGAACAAGAGACCCAGTACTTC

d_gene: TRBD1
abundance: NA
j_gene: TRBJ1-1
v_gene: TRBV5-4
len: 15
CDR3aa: CASSSRQGENTEAFF
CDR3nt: TGTGCCAGCAGCTCACGACAGGGAGAGAACACTGAAGCTTTCTTT

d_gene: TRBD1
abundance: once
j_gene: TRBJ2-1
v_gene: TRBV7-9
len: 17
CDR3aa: CASSPNRGTGSYNEQFF
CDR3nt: TGTGCCAGCAGCCCAAATAGGGGGACAGGGTCCTACAATGAGCAGTTCTTC

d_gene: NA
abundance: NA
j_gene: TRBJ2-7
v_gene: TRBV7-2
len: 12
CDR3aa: CASSYAGNEQYF
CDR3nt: TGTGCCAGCAGCTACGCCGGGAACGAGCAGTACTTC

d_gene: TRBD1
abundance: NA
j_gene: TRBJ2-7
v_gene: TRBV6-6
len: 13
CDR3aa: CASSWDRAYEQYF
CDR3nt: TGTGCCAGCAGCTGGGACAGAGCCTACGAGCAGTACTTC

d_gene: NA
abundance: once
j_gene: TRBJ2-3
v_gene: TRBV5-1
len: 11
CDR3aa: CASTQGLTQYF
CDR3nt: TGCGCCAGCACTCAGGGGTTGACGCAGTATTTT

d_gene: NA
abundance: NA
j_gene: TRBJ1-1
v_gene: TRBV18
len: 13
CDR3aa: CASSPQKNTEAFF
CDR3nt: TGTGCCAGCTCACCCCAAAAGAACACTGAAGCTTTCTTT

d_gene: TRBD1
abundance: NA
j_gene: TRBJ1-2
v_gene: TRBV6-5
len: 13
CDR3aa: CASSLGQGDGYTF
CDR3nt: TGTGCCAGCAGCCTAGGACAGGGGGATGGCTACACCTTC

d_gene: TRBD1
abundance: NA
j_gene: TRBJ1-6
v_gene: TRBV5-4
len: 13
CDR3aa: CASSWDSPSPLHF
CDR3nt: TGTGCCAGCAGCTGGGACAGCCCTTCACCCCTCCACTTT

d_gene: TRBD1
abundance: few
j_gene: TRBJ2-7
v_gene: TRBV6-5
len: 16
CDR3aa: CASSFSEDRASYEQYF
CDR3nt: TGTGCCAGCAGTTTTTCCGAGGACAGGGCGAGCTACGAGCAGTACTTC

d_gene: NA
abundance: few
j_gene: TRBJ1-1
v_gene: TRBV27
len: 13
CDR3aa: CASSPGHFIEAFF
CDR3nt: TGTGCCAGCAGCCCAGGACACTTCATTGAAGCTTTCTTT

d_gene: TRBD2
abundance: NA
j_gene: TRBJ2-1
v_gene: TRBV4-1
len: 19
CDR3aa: CASSQDGRGGGAIYNEQFF
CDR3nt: TGCGCCAGCAGCCAAGATGGTCGGGGCGGGGGGGCCATCTACAATGAGCAGTTCTTC

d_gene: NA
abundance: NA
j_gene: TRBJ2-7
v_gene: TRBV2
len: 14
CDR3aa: CASSEALAPYEQYF
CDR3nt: TGTGCCAGCAGTGAAGCGCTGGCACCCTACGAGCAGTACTTC

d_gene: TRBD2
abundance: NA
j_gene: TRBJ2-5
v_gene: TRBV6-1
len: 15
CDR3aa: CASSVSSGGQETQYF
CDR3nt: TGTGCCAGCAGTGTCAGCAGCGGGGGACAAGAGACCCAGTACTTC

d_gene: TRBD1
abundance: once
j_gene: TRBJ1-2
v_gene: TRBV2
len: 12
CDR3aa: CASSGQDYGYTF
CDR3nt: TGTGCCAGCAGCGGACAGGACTATGGCTACACCTTC

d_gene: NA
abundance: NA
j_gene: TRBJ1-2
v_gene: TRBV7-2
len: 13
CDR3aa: CASSLGQLYGYTF
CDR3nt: TGTGCCAGCAGCTTAGGACAACTCTATGGCTACACCTTC

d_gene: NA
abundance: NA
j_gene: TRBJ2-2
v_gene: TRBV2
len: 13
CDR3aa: CASSDRATGELFF
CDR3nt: TGTGCCAGCAGTGACAGGGCCACCGGGGAGCTGTTTTTT

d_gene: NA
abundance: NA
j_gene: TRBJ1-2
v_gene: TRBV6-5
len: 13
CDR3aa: CASRWGGGDGYTF
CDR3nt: TGTGCCAGCCGCTGGGGGGGCGGGGATGGCTACACCTTC

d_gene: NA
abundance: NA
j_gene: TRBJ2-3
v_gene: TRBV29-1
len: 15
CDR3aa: CSVEDQGLGTDTQYF
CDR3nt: TGCAGCGTTGAAGATCAAGGACTTGGCACAGATACGCAGTATTTT

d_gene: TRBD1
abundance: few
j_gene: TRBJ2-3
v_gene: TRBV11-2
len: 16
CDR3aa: CASSLVRGYETDTQYF
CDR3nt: TGTGCCAGCAGCTTAGTCAGGGGGTACGAAACAGATACGCAGTATTTT